The 9 T cell receptor beta chains presented below share a single source sample, sequenced in a study of siplizumab effects on memory and regulatory T cells. Sequencing used immunoSEQ multiplex PCR; TCRdb keeps in-frame clones, though not all of them. The profile shows some 97,000 clones, 92% of them singletons. Sequencing used Tregs sorted from blood. These receptors originate from a human donor in good health.

This chain uses TRBV18 with TRBJ1-2; D is unclear. This CDR3 has 13 residues. V was cut by 1 base and J by 2 bases, with 5 bases left in between. CDR1 and CDR2 from the germline V gene are KGHSH and LQKENI. The DNA of the CDR3 is TGTGCCAGCTCACCACAGAAAAACTATGGCTACACCTTC. Protein: CASSPQKNYGYTF.

CDR3 bases: TGTGCCAGCAGTTCCGGGGGGCGGGAAAAACTGTTTTTT. Its protein is CASSSGGREKLFF. The V and J genes are TRBV28 and TRBJ1-4, with TRBD1 as a possible D gene (6 bases). V was cut by 4 bases and J by 8 bases, with 11 bases left in between. CDR1 and CDR2 (germline): MDHEN, SYDVKM. The CDR3 has 13 amino acids.

The chain combines TRBV14 with TRBJ2-5; 8 positions match TRBD1. This CDR3 has 15 residues. V shed 4 bases, J shed 5 bases, and the junction held 9 bases outside the gene matches. CDR1 and CDR2 from the germline V gene are SGHDN and FVKESK. CDR3: CASSPRTGTGETQYF. DNA of the CDR3: TGTGCCAGCAGCCCTCGGACAGGGACGGGGGAGACCCAGTACTTC.

The chain has TRBV7-6 and TRBJ2-7; TRBD1 matches 8 bases. The CDR3 runs 16 residues. V lost 1 base and J lost 8; bases outside the gene matches: 13. In germline, CDR1 is SGHVS, CDR2 FNYEAQ. CDR3 DNA sequence: TGTGCCAGCAGCTTAGGCCCCAGCCCCTCAGGGGGCAAGCAGTACTTC. It specifies CASSLGPSPSGGKQYF.

The J gene is TRBJ1-5, the V gene TRBV19; no definite D call. The CDR3 sequence is 14 residues long. The V gene lost 2 bases and the J gene lost 0 bases, with 5 bases spanning the gap. Germline V gives CDR1 LNHDA, CDR2 SQIVND (reference sequence). DNA for the CDR3: TGTGCCAGTAGTATACAGTATAGCAATCAGCCCCAGCATTTT. Protein product: CASSIQYSNQPQHF.

The chain employs TRBV28 and TRBJ2-3; D is uncertain. CDR1 and CDR2 (germline): MDHEN, SYDVKM. Trimming removed 3 bases from V and 6 bases from J, with 4 bases in between. This CDR3 is 11 amino acids long. CDR3 bases: TGTGCCAGCAGTTTCGTGGATACGCAGTATTTT. Protein: CASSFVDTQYF.

The J gene is TRBJ2-7, the V gene TRBV11-2, with TRBD2 matching 11 bases. Germline CDR1 is SGHAT and CDR2 is FQNNGV. With 0 bases clipped from V and 5 bases from J, the junction kept 12 bases outside the gene matches. The length of the CDR3 is 18 residues. The CDR3 nucleotides read TGTGCCAGCAGCTTAGATGGCACTAGCGGGAGTAGGATTCACGAGCAGTACTTC. It codes for CASSLDGTSGSRIHEQYF.

The rearrangement joins TRBV2 to TRBJ2-1, with a tentative D call TRBD2 (6 bases). Looked up from germline, CDR1 is SNHLY and CDR2 is FYNNEI. CDR3 length: 16 amino acids. Trimming cost V 4 bases and J 2 bases, with 15 bases left between them. The CDR3 here is CASSGGASAPYNEQFF. The CDR3 nucleotides read TGTGCCAGCAGTGGGGGCGCTAGCGCCCCCTACAATGAGCAGTTCTTC.

CDR3 nucleotides: TGCGCCAGCAGTCACCGCGGACAGGAACGAGAGACCCAGTACTTC. This gives the protein CASSHRGQERETQYF. The V and J genes are TRBV23-1 and TRBJ2-5; 7 nucleotides align to TRBD1. TRBV23-1 is known as an ORF, though its function is uncertain. J was trimmed by 4 bases and V by 3 bases; bases with no gene match: 8. This CDR3 spans 15 amino acids.